This T cell receptor (beta chain) came from a study of blood T cell repertoires in COVID-19. For the study at large: From T cells, B-cell-depleted T cells, or PBMCs came the material, which was cDNA or gDNA.

Enrolled during active infection, Seattle patients were then followed longitudinally. Per the original methods: By means of reference gene primer amplification, nucleated cell counts were estimated. The protocol was immunoSEQ multiplex PCR, while the TCRdb copy is restricted to in-frame clones and leaves out a portion. From that table come the V and J calls and clone size; the DNA was used to work out D and trimming. This sample carries about 250,000 clones, approximately 88% of them seen once, and the ten largest clones take around 6.5%. Trimming removed 6 bases from V and 2 bases from J, with 17 bases in between. The V gene's germline CDR1 is MNHEY and CDR2 SMNVEV (reference sequence). The CDR3 contains 17 residues.

The chain couples TRBV27 to TRBJ1-6; no definite D call. The sequence derives from a woman aged 30 to 39 with COVID-19, enrolled during active disease. The sample consisted of peripheral blood. The CDR3 loop is CASRTVPFPPYNSPLHF. The CDR3 DNA follows: TGTGCCAGCAGAACAGTTCCATTTCCACCCTATAATTCACCCCTCCACTTT.